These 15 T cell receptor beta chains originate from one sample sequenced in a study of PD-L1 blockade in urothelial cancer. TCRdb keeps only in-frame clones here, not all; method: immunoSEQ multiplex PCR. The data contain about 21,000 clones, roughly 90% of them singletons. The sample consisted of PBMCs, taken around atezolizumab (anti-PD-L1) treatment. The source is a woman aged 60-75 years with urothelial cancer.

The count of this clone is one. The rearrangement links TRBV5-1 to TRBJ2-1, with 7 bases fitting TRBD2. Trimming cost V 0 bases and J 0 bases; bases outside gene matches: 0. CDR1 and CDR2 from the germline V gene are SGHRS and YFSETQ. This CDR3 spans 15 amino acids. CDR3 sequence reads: CASSLGGSSYNEQFF. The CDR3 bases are TGCGCCAGCAGCTTGGGCGGGAGCTCCTACAATGAGCAGTTCTTC.

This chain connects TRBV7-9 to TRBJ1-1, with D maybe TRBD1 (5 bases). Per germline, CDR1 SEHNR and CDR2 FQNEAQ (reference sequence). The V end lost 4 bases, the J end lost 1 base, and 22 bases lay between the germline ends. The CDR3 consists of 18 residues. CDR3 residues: CASSSTVHRKRENTEAFF. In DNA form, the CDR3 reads TGTGCCAGCAGCTCCACGGTCCACAGGAAAAGAGAGAACACTGAAGCTTTCTTT.

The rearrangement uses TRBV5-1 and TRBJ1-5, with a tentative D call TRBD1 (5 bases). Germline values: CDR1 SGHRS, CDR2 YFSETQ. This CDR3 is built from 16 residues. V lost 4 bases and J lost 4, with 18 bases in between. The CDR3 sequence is CASSPGGLGQNQPQHF. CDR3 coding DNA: TGCGCCAGCAGCCCCGGGGGGTTAGGTCAGAATCAGCCCCAGCATTTT.

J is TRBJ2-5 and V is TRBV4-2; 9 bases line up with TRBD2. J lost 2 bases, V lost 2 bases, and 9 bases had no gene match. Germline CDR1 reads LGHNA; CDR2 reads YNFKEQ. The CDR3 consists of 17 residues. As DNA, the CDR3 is TGTGCCAGCAGCCAACTTGGGGCTAGCGGGACGCAAGAGACCCAGTACTTC. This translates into CASSQLGASGTQETQYF.

The CDR3 loop reads CASSYSGTGVGEQYF. Written as DNA, the CDR3 is TGTGCCAGCAGTTACTCCGGGACAGGGGTCGGGGAGCAGTACTTC. The V gene is TRBV6-6, the J gene TRBJ2-7, with 10 bases matching TRBD1. The CDR3 totals 15 residues. Germline V gene data show CDR1 as MNHNY and CDR2 as SVGAGI (reference sequence). Trimming at V came to 0 bases and at J to 7 bases, leaving 6 bases not matched to a gene.

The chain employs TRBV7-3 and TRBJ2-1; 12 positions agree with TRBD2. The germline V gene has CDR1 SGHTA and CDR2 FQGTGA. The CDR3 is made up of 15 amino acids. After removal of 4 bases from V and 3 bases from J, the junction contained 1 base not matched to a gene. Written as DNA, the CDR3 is TGTGCCAGCAGCTCGACTAGCGGGGGCTACAATGAGCAGTTCTTC. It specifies CASSSTSGGYNEQFF.

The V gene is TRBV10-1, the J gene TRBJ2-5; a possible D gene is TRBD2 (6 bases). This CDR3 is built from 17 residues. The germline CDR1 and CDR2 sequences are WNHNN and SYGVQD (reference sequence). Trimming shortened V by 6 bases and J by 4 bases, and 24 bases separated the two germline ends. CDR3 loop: CASSEGRGGTRGETQYF. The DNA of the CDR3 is TGCGCCAGCAGCGAGGGCCGGGGAGGAACAAGAGGAGAGACCCAGTACTTC.

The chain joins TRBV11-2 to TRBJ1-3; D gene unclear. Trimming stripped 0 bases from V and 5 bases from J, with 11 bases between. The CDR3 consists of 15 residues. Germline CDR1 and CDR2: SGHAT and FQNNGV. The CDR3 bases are TGTGCCAGCAGCTTAGAGATGGGAGCGAGAAACACCATATATTTT. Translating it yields CASSLEMGARNTIYF.

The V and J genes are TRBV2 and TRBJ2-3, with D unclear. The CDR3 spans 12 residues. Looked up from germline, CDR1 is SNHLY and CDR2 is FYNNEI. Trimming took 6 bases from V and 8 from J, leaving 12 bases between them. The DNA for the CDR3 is TGTGCCAGCAGCGCTAGTGTGGGTACGCAGTATTTT. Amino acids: CASSASVGTQYF.

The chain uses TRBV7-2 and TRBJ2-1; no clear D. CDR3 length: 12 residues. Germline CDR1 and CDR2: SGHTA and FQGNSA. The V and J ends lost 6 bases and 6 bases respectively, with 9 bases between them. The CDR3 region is CASSQRGNEQFF. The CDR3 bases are TGTGCCAGCAGTCAGAGAGGCAATGAGCAGTTCTTC.

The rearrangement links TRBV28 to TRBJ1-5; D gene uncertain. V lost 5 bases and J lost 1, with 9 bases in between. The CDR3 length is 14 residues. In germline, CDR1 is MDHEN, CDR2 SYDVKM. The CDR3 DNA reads TGTGCCAGCAGTGCCCCAGGAAGCAATCAGCCCCAGCATTTT. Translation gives CASSAPGSNQPQHF.

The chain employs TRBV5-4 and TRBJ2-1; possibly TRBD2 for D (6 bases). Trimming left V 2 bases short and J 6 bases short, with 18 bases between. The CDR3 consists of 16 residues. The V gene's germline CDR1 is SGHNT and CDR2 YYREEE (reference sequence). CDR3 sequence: CASSFTLWRGTNEQFF. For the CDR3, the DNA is TGTGCCAGCAGCTTCACCTTATGGCGGGGCACCAATGAGCAGTTCTTC.

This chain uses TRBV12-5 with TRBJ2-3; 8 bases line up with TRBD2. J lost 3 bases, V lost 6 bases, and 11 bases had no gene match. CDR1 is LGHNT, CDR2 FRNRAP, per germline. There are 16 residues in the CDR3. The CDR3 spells CASGPRGSGTTDTQYF. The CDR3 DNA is TGTGCTAGTGGCCCCAGGGGTAGCGGGACAACAGATACGCAGTATTTT.

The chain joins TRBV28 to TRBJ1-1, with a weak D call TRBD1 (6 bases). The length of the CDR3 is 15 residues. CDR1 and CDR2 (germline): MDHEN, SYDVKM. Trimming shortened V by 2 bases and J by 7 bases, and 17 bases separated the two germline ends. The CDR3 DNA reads TGTGCCAGCAGTTTAGGGGGATACAGGGTCCTTGAAGCTTTCTTT. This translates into CASSLGGYRVLEAFF.

The CDR3 reads CASSFGSYGYTF. CDR3 nucleotides: TGTGCCAGCAGCTTCGGGTCCTATGGCTACACCTTC. The chain carries TRBV11-2 and TRBJ1-2; D is unresolved. Trimming took 3 bases from V and 4 from J, leaving 6 bases between them. The CDR3 is made up of 12 amino acids. Germline V lookup: CDR1 SGHAT, CDR2 FQNNGV.